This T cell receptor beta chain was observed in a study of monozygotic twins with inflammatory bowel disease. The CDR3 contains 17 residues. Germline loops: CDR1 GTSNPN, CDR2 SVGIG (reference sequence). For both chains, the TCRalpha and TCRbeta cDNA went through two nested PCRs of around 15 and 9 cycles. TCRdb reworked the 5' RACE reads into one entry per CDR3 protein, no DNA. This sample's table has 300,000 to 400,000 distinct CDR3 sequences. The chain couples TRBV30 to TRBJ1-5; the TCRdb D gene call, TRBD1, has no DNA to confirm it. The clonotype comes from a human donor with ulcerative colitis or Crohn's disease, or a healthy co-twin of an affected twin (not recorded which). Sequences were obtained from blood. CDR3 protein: CAWSQDSLGWSNQPQHF.